The 9 T cell receptor beta chains below were found in one sample sequenced in a study of blood T cell repertoires in COVID-19. Some clones are missing from TCRdb's copy, which holds only in-frame ones; the method was immunoSEQ multiplex PCR. The table lists 60,000 to 75,000 clones, over 70% of them singletons, with 6.3% in the top ten. The sample comprised peripheral blood. The receptors derive from a human donor in a cohort sampled during active COVID-19.

The chain combines TRBV19 with TRBJ1-1; perhaps TRBD1 as D (5 bases). Between the trimmed V and J ends, which lost 10 bases and 4 bases, there was a span of 16 bases. Germline V gene lookup returns CDR1 LNHDA and CDR2 SQIVND (reference sequence). The CDR3 covers 13 residues. The CDR3 protein is CATGRGTGTEAFF. DNA of the CDR3: TGTGCCACCGGGAGAGGGACTGGCACTGAAGCTTTCTTT. The whole variable domain, filled in from reference TRBV19 and TRBJ1-1, reads DGGITQSPKYLFRKEGQNVTLSCEQNLNHDAMYWYRQDPGQGLRLIYYSQIVNDFQKGDIAEGYSVSREKKESFPLTVTSAQKNPTAFYLCATGRGTGTEAFFGQGTRLTVV.

This chain uses TRBV15 with TRBJ2-7; D is possibly TRBD2 (6 bases). CDR3 length equals 16 residues. Trimming pared 1 base from V and 3 bases from J, leaving 16 bases between. Per germline, CDR1 LNHNV and CDR2 YYDKDF (reference sequence). CDR3 sequence reads: CATSRASAGLNYEQYF. For the CDR3, the DNA is TGTGCCACCAGCAGAGCATCGGCGGGACTTAACTACGAGCAGTACTTC.

This CDR3 is CASSLAGGTNYGYTF. The CDR3 nucleotides are TGTGCCAGCAGTTTGGCGGGTGGAACTAACTATGGCTACACCTTC. The chain is built from TRBV27 and TRBJ1-2; D is uncertain. The V end was cut by 3 bases, the J end by 0 bases, with 11 bases between. CDR1 and CDR2 from the germline V gene are MNHEY and SMNVEV (reference sequence). This CDR3 contains 15 residues.

The CDR3 nucleotides read TGTGCCAGCAGCCTCGGGAGAGGGAGGGGCTACACCTTC. Its protein is CASSLGRGRGYTF. The V gene is TRBV6-5, the J gene TRBJ1-2; unclear D gene. The CDR3 has 13 amino acids. V lost 6 bases and J 8 bases, leaving 16 bases between the germline ends. The V gene's germline CDR1 is MNHEY and CDR2 SVGAGI.

This clone was detected only a few times. CDR3 nucleotide sequence: TGTGCCATCAGAGGATCGGCGGGAACTAGCACAGATACGCAGTATTTT. Amino acids: CAIRGSAGTSTDTQYF. The J gene is TRBJ2-3, the V gene TRBV10-3; weak D call: TRBD2 (6 bases). CDR1 is ENHRY and CDR2 is SYGVKD in the germline V gene. The CDR3 length is 16 residues. V lost 6 bases to trimming and J lost 0 bases, with 16 bases between them.

This rearrangement joins TRBV9 to TRBJ1-3, with 7 bases that match TRBD1. The CDR3 is 16 residues long. V shed 0 bases and J 0 bases; nucleotides not matched to a gene: 3. Germline values: CDR1 SGDLS, CDR2 YYNGEE. In nucleotides, the CDR3 is TGTGCCAGCAGCGTAGGATACAGGGGCTCTGGAAACACCATATATTTT. As protein: CASSVGYRGSGNTIYF.

The sample holds one count of this clone. The J gene is TRBJ2-4, the V gene TRBV19; possibly TRBD1 for D (6 bases). This CDR3 is 14 amino acids long. The V and J ends lost 7 bases and 4 bases respectively, with 14 bases between them. Germline V CDR1 and CDR2: LNHDA, SQIVND (reference sequence). This chain's CDR3 is CASTFSDRKNIQYF. In DNA, the CDR3 is TGTGCCAGTACCTTCTCCGACAGGAAAAACATTCAGTACTTC.

The V gene is TRBV5-4, the J gene TRBJ2-3; D might be TRBD1 (6 bases). Trimming removed 0 bases at V and 5 bases at J, with 7 bases between. The germline gives CDR1 SGHNT, CDR2 YYREEE (reference sequence). The CDR3 totals 13 residues. The DNA of the CDR3 is TGTGCCAGCAGCTTGGACAGGGAAGATACGCAGTATTTT. It specifies CASSLDREDTQYF.

The chain is built from TRBV10-3 and TRBJ2-1; 8 bases align to TRBD2. CDR3 size: 14 residues. The V and J ends lost 7 bases and 7 bases, in that order; junction bases with no gene match: 9. Per the germline V gene, CDR1 is ENHRY and CDR2 is SYGVKD. CDR3 in DNA: TGTGCCATCATGGCTAGCGGGTATGATAATGAGCAGTTCTTC. Translating gives CAIMASGYDNEQFF.